This section outlines one T cell receptor (beta chain) sequence together with its context. The V gene lost 3 bases and the J gene lost 2 bases, with 9 bases spanning the gap. There are 14 residues in the CDR3. CDR1 and CDR2 from the germline V gene are SGHRS and YFSETQ. This specimen belongs to a study of cytotoxic CD8 clonotypes in ibrutinib-treated CLL. For the study at large: Response specimens were obtained following a median treatment duration of roughly 12 months, with a range of 6 to 36.

T cells were sequenced at a targeted depth of 1 in 200,000 to 1 in 1 million. Clones were sequenced by immunoSEQ multiplex PCR, and TCRdb holds only the in-frame ones, with some missing. The sample includes some 50,000 clones, 60% to 80% seen only once; the top ten take 9.5% to 15%. The sequencing used PBMCs, collected after 12 months of ibrutinib treatment. This sequence originates from a human donor with chronic lymphocytic leukemia. This chain uses TRBV5-1 with TRBJ1-5; D perhaps matches TRBD1 (6 bases). The CDR3 region is CASSWAGGNQPQHF. The CDR3 coding sequence is TGCGCCAGCAGCTGGGCAGGGGGCAATCAGCCCCAGCATTTT.